Below, 21 T cell receptor beta chains from the same sample are listed, as sequenced in a study of T cells after posttransplantation cyclophosphamide. Libraries were prepared by immunoSEQ multiplex PCR; TCRdb keeps only in-frame clonotypes and omits some of them. The profile shows about 3,600 clones, about two thirds of them singletons. Material for sequencing was memory CD8+ T cells sorted from blood. The receptors shown here come from a man in his fifties or sixties.

This clone has just a few counts. The chain carries TRBV10-3 and TRBJ2-1, with 11 nucleotides matching TRBD2. Trimming cost V 0 bases and J 5 bases; bases outside gene matches: 3. From germline, CDR1 is ENHRY and CDR2 SYGVKD. This CDR3 has 16 amino acids. CDR3 sequence reads: CAISESTGLADNEQFF. CDR3 coding DNA: TGTGCCATCAGTGAGTCTACGGGACTAGCGGACAATGAGCAGTTCTTC.

This clone was seen a few times. The chain couples TRBV2 to TRBJ1-1; D is unresolved. CDR3 size: 11 residues. Germline V gives CDR1 SNHLY, CDR2 FYNNEI. The germline V and J ends were trimmed by 4 bases and 6 bases, with 6 bases remaining between them. The DNA for the CDR3 is TGTGCCAGCAGTGTTTCCTCTGAAGCTTTCTTT. Translation gives CASSVSSEAFF.

The rearrangement joins TRBV5-4 to TRBJ1-1; 8 bases are a match to TRBD1. The CDR3 spans 15 residues. Germline CDR1 reads SGHNT; CDR2 reads YYREEE (reference sequence). V lost 1 base, J lost 5 bases, and 7 bases stayed unmatched. The CDR3 loop reads CASSLPDRGWTEAFF. The CDR3 DNA follows: TGTGCCAGCAGCTTGCCAGACAGGGGATGGACTGAAGCTTTCTTT.

This chain links TRBV27 with TRBJ2-5, with a possible D match to TRBD2 (5 bases). Per the germline V gene, CDR1 is MNHEY and CDR2 is SMNVEV (reference sequence). V was shortened by 4 bases and J by 2 bases, with 14 bases between the two germline ends. CDR3 size: 15 residues. The CDR3 DNA reads as TGTGCCAGCAGTTACCTCCCGGGATTGCAAGAGACCCAGTACTTC. This translates into CASSYLPGLQETQYF.

Regarding this clone: One junction end does not reproduce the germline sequence, and a read error may be involved. Within the sample, other DNA sequences also encode this same CDR3. The V gene is TRBV28, the J gene TRBJ1-1, with unresolved D. Germline V gene data show CDR1 as MDHEN and CDR2 as SYDVKM. The CDR3 is made up of 14 amino acids. The CDR3 loop reads CASSPVRVGAEAFF. CDR3 nucleotide sequence: TGTGCCAGCAGCCCTGTTCGGGTGGGAGCTGAAGCTTTCTTC.

The CDR3 here is CASSRTGRLHEQYF. Here the CDR3 DNA reads TGTGCCAGCAGTCGGACAGGGAGGCTCCACGAGCAGTACTTC. The chain uses TRBV2 and TRBJ2-7, with 8 bases aligning to TRBD1. Trimming removed 5 bases from V and 5 bases from J; junction bases left unmatched: 8. This CDR3 region has 14 residues. Per germline, CDR1 SNHLY and CDR2 FYNNEI.

This clone was seen more than once but under ten times. The CDR3 nucleotides are TGTGCCAGCACTAGGACAGGGGGTTACGAGCAGTACTTC. Amino acid sequence: CASTRTGGYEQYF. The genes are TRBV6-6 and TRBJ2-7; 10 bases align to TRBD1. Trimming removed 7 bases from V and 4 bases from J; junction bases left unmatched: 4. In germline, CDR1 is MNHNY, CDR2 SVGAGI (reference sequence). This CDR3 is 13 amino acids long.

This clone came up once. The chain employs TRBV7-9 and TRBJ2-1, with 8 bases matching TRBD1. The CDR3 is 13 residues long. Germline values: CDR1 SEHNR, CDR2 FQNEAQ (reference sequence). Trimming cost V 7 bases and J 8 bases; bases outside gene matches: 7. Here the CDR3 reads CASIPGQGDEQFF. The CDR3 DNA reads TGTGCCAGCATCCCCGGACAGGGTGATGAGCAGTTCTTC.

The V call is TRBV7-2, the J call TRBJ2-3; the D gene is possibly TRBD2 (5 bases). The CDR3 spans 17 residues. V lost 2 bases, J lost 2 bases, and 17 bases lay in between. Looked up from germline, CDR1 is SGHTA and CDR2 is FQGNSA. The chain's CDR3 is CASSLSEDWVLTDTQYF. In DNA form, the CDR3 reads TGTGCCAGCAGCTTATCGGAGGACTGGGTCCTCACAGATACGCAGTATTTT.

This rearrangement joins TRBV2 to TRBJ1-1, with 8 positions matching TRBD1. J gave up 3 bases and V 7 bases, and 4 bases lay outside the gene matches. CDR1 and CDR2 from the germline V gene are SNHLY and FYNNEI. The CDR3 totals 13 residues. The CDR3 DNA is TGTGCCAGCAACTGGGGACAGGACACTGAAGCTTTCTTT. As protein: CASNWGQDTEAFF.

The genes are TRBV29-1 and TRBJ1-2; 7 nucleotides align to TRBD1. Losses at the gene ends were 6 bases for V and 1 base for J; bases not matched to a gene: 8. Per germline, CDR1 SQVTM and CDR2 ANQGSEA. The CDR3 length is 14 residues. This CDR3 reads CSVRGTAFNYGYTF. CDR3 DNA sequence: TGCAGCGTCCGCGGGACAGCCTTTAACTATGGCTACACCTTC.

This clone came up a few times. The J gene is TRBJ2-1, the V gene TRBV11-2; the D gene is possibly TRBD2 (6 bases). Germline CDR1 is SGHAT and CDR2 is FQNNGV. The germline V and J ends were trimmed by 5 bases and 8 bases, with 19 bases remaining between them. This CDR3 has 15 amino acids. The CDR3 coding sequence is TGTGCCAGCAGCGGAGGGATAGGTGAGGGCTATGAGCAGTTCTTC. The encoded protein is CASSGGIGEGYEQFF. The full variable domain, its missing parts supplied by reference TRBV11-2 and TRBJ2-1, is EAGVAQSPRYKIIEKRQSVAFWCNPISGHATLYWYQQILGQGPKLLIQFQNNGVVDDSQLPKDRFSAERLKGVDSTLKIQPAKLEDSAVYLCASSGGIGEGYEQFFGPGTRLTVL.

This clone was counted between two and nine times. The CDR3 here is CASSFAAAYYEQYF. The DNA for the CDR3 is TGTGCCAGCAGCTTTGCGGCGGCCTACTACGAGCAGTACTTC. This chain links TRBV7-9 with TRBJ2-7; D gene uncertain. Deletions cut 3 bases from V and 3 bases from J, with 12 bases between. The germline gives CDR1 SEHNR, CDR2 FQNEAQ (reference sequence). The length of the CDR3 is 14 residues.

This clone rates as large. The chain joins TRBV27 to TRBJ2-7; 8 bases align to TRBD2. Per germline, CDR1 MNHEY and CDR2 SMNVEV (reference sequence). The CDR3 is 13 amino acids. The V segment lost 6 bases and the J segment 6 bases; nucleotides outside the gene matches: 7. The CDR3 sequence is CASSLGLAREQYF. The CDR3 DNA sequence: TGTGCCAGCAGCCTCGGACTAGCCCGCGAGCAGTACTTC.

There are a few counts of this clone. CDR3 in DNA: TGTGCCACGGCGGGTCCGGGCACTGAAGCTTTCTTT. Protein product: CATAGPGTEAFF. The rearrangement uses TRBV13 and TRBJ1-1, with D unclear. Germline assignment: CDR1 PRHDT and CDR2 FYEKMQ (reference sequence). Trimming shortened V by 10 bases and J by 4 bases, and 13 bases separated the two germline ends. The CDR3 length is 12 residues.

This clone appeared a few times. This chain connects TRBV15 to TRBJ1-1, with a possible D match to TRBD1 (6 bases). V lost 3 bases to trimming and J lost 4 bases, with 15 bases between them. Germline V gene lookup returns CDR1 LNHNV and CDR2 YYDKDF (reference sequence). The CDR3 length is 15 residues. The CDR3, as DNA: TGTGCCACCAGCAGTCCCGGGACACCGGCCACTGAAGCTTTCTTT. Amino acids: CATSSPGTPATEAFF. Combining the CDR3 with reference TRBV15 and TRBJ1-1 gives the whole variable domain DAMVIQNPRYQVTQFGKPVTLSCSQTLNHNVMYWYQQKSSQAPKLLFHYYDKDFNNEADTPDNFQSRRPNTSFCFLDIRSPGLGDTAMYLCATSSPGTPATEAFFGQGTRLTVV.

The chain recombines TRBV6-5 with TRBJ1-2; D gene uncertain. This CDR3 region has 14 residues. In germline, CDR1 is MNHEY, CDR2 SVGAGI. V was cut by 2 bases and J by 4 bases, with 11 bases left in between. CDR3 residues: CASSYDAALYGYTF. Here the CDR3 DNA reads TGTGCCAGCAGTTACGACGCGGCCCTCTATGGCTACACCTTC.

CDR3 DNA: TGTGCCACCGGGACAGAAGAGACCCAGTACTTC. It is translated as CATGTEETQYF. The V and J genes are TRBV25-1 and TRBJ2-5; TRBD1 matches at 7 bases. CDR3 size: 11 residues. Losses at the gene ends were 10 bases for V and 3 bases for J; bases not matched to a gene: 2. CDR1 and CDR2 (germline): MGHDK, SYGVNS.

The J gene is TRBJ1-5, the V gene TRBV19, with a tentative D call TRBD1 (5 bases). The V end was cut by 6 bases, the J end by 7 bases, with 10 bases between. From germline, CDR1 is LNHDA and CDR2 SQIVND (reference sequence). The CDR3 is made up of 12 amino acids. The DNA for the CDR3 is TGTGCCAGTAGAATGGGGGGACAGCCCCAGCATTTT. Its protein product is CASRMGGQPQHF.

The chain has TRBV30 and TRBJ2-5; no clear D gene. The J call could be wrong; TRBJ2-7 is a better fit for the DNA end. This CDR3 spans 12 amino acids. CDR1 and CDR2 from the germline V gene are GTSNPN and SVGIG (reference sequence). CDR3 DNA: TGTGCCTGGAGTGCCCTTGCCTACGAGCAGTACTTC. Encoded protein: CAWSALAYEQYF.

The rearrangement joins TRBV6-5 to TRBJ2-5, with D maybe TRBD2 (6 bases). Germline V gives CDR1 MNHEY, CDR2 SVGAGI. Trimming took 10 bases from V and 4 from J, leaving 16 bases between them. The CDR3 is made up of 13 amino acids. CDR3 in amino acids: CATGDLRAETQYF. The CDR3 DNA is TGTGCCACGGGGGACCTGAGGGCAGAGACCCAGTACTTC.